Sequencing of this TCR beta chain was carried out in a study of blood T cell repertoires in COVID-19 (dated by TCRdb to about 2020). For the wider study: Collaborator samples came from the United States, Italy and Spain and covered acute and convalescent phases of COVID-19. The prospective study material was composed of cDNA or gDNA derived from T cells, B-cell-depleted T cells, or PBMCs. Deeply sampled blood TCRbeta repertoires from subjects exposed to, actively infected with, or recovered from COVID-19 were included in the dataset. The repertoires were released in a freely available public database intended as a resource for research on the immune response to SARS-CoV-2. Samples were obtained from the ongoing ImmuneRACE study (first 160 participants) and from about 1,300 subjects provided by 6 global collaborators. Sample metadata almost always included a de-identified subject ID, COVID-19 status, age in years and sex. Where available, HLA class I and class II types were obtained from metadata supplied by the sample provider rather than from assay-based typing. Overall study outcomes, separate from this receptor: The quantity of clinical and demographic metadata differed by source and by participant and was supplied without curation.

The collaborating institutions used their own protocols to collect whole blood in K2EDTA tubes. Collaborator samples were shipped for TCRbeta analysis as frozen whole blood, isolated PBMCs, or DNA extracted from either sample type. In the germline V gene (reference sequence), CDR1 corresponds to SEHNR and CDR2 to FQNEAQ. V is clipped by 6 bases and J by 0 bases, and the sequence between their germline boundaries is 20 bases long. Measured from the cysteine to the phenylalanine, the CDR3 is 17 residues long. Only the CDR3 DNA stays, 51 bases, in frame from base 1. The immunoSEQ Assay, a bias-controlled multiplex PCR, was used to amplify TCRbeta CDR3 regions from genomic DNA. On the study's bioinformatics: The number of nucleated cells in each sample was estimated by amplification of reference gene primers within the assay. Sequence reads were collapsed and filtered to measure the absolute abundance of every unique TCRbeta CDR3 rearrangement. For each sample, productive Simpson clonality was calculated as the square root of Simpson's diversity index across productive rearrangements. Sourced from immuneACCESS, this table was stored by TCRdb with only in-frame sequences that have V and J called. A share of the clones is absent; for the studies checked, an unresolved V gene accounts for under half, and the remainder has no known explanation. That table gives V, J and clone size, and the DNA gave D and trimming. In all, the sample holds roughly 150,000 clones, and roughly nine tenths of those were seen once. The top ten clonotypes cover around 2.9% of the sample.

Of note for this clone: No antigen is known for it. The input lacks base qualities; no much larger clone sits a single base away.

The sequence came from a woman aged 55-69 years with active COVID-19. Sequences were obtained from peripheral blood. The rearranged segments are TRBV7-9 and TRBJ1-1; a tentative D call is TRBD1 (5 bases match). The DNA reads TGTGCCAGCAGACCCGACATCATGCAGGGCATGAACACTGAAGCTTTCTTT. This sequence encodes CASRPDIMQGMNTEAFF.